This T cell receptor beta chain was sequenced in a study of beta chain features in type 1 diabetes. All of the isolated RNA was reverse transcribed, so expressed TCRB transcripts were sequenced. Sequencing was performed with immunoSEQ multiplex PCR; in TCRdb, only in-frame clones are kept and a portion is missing. The sample includes a few hundred thousand clones, roughly an eighth of them seen just once. Remarks on this clone: What it binds is unknown.

General study points: Type 1 diabetes patients had moderately but significantly shorter TCRB CDR3s in all four CD4+ subsets.

CDR3 length equals 14 residues. Germline V gene lookup returns CDR1 MRHNA and CDR2 SNTAGT. V shed 6 bases and J shed 7 bases, with 15 bases lying between them. The clonotype originates from a woman between 18 and 29 years old with type 1 diabetes. V and J are TRBV6-4 and TRBJ2-2; TRBD2 might be the D (6 bases). Specimen: naive CD4+ T cells from blood. The CDR3, as DNA: TGTGCCAGCAGAAGGCGGGACTTCGTCGGGGAGCTGTTTTTT. Residues: CASRRRDFVGELFF.